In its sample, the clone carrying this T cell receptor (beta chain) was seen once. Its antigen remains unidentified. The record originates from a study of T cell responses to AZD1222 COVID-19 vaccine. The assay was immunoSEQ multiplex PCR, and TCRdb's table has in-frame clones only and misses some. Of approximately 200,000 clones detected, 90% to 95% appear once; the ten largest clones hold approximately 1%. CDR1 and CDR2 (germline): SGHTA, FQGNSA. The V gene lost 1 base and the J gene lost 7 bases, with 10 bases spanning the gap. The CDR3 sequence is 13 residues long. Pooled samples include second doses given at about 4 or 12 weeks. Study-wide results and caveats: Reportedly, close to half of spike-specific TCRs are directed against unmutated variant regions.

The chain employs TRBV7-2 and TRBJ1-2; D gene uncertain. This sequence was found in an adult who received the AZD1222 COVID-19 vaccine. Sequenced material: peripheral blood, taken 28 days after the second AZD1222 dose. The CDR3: CASSLGGSGGYTF. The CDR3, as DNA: TGTGCCAGCAGCTTAGGGGGTTCGGGTGGCTACACCTTC.